Shown below are 25 T cell receptor beta chains from a single sample sequenced in a study of blood T cells in healthy people across ages. A J-beta primer mix and a sample-barcoded 5' primer were used in a second PCR of about 6 to 12 cycles. TCRdb recomputed calls from the 5' RACE reads with MiXCR, one row per CDR3 protein. Here the sample spans around 1,000,000 distinct CDR3 sequences, around two fifths being singletons. Sequenced input: blood. Every receptor here comes from a man between 18 and 35 years old in good health.

The chain recombines TRBV7-9 with TRBJ1-1, with a weak D call TRBD1 (5 bases). Per germline, CDR1 SEHNR and CDR2 FQNEAQ (reference sequence). CDR3 length: 14 amino acids. The V gene lost 5 bases and the J gene lost 11 bases, with 21 bases spanning the gap. The CDR3 spells CASSVGTLYPIAFF. The CDR3 DNA is TGTGCCAGCAGCGTTGGGACCCTATATCCCATCGCTTTCTTT.

CDR3 in amino acids: CASLTLGKTEAFF. Written as DNA, the CDR3 is TGTGCCAGTTTGACGTTAGGGAAGACTGAAGCTTTCTTT. V is TRBV6-2 or TRBV6-3 and J is TRBJ1-1; the D is unclear. There are 13 residues in the CDR3. V gave up 9 bases and J gave up 5 bases, with 16 bases separating them. Germline CDR1 and CDR2: MNHEY and SVGEGT.

As for this clonotype: A much larger clonotype is one base distant, so this may be a read error. The CDR3 DNA reads TGTGCCAGCAGACCCTTCCAGGAGCCTATACCCTATGGCTACACCTTC. Protein sequence: CASRPFQEPIPYGYTF. The V gene is TRBV27, the J gene TRBJ1-2; D unresolved. CDR3 length: 16 amino acids. Germline V gene sequence: CDR1 MNHEY, CDR2 SMNVEV (reference sequence). V lost 6 bases and J lost 4, with 21 bases in between.

This clonotype turned up a few times. The chain carries TRBV9 and TRBJ2-5; weak D call: TRBD1 (5 bases). Trimming left V 3 bases short and J 1 base short, with 13 bases between. The CDR3 length is 15 residues. The germline CDR1 and CDR2 sequences are SGDLS and YYNGEE. CDR3 residues: CASSAERQFQETQYF. The CDR3 DNA reads as TGTGCCAGCAGCGCAGAACGACAGTTCCAAGAGACCCAGTACTTC.

This clonotype was observed once. V usage is TRBV9 and J usage is TRBJ1-4; D gene ambiguous. The CDR3 runs 14 residues. V was trimmed by 6 bases and J by 3 bases, leaving 12 bases between them. CDR1 and CDR2 (germline): SGDLS, YYNGEE. Written as DNA, the CDR3 is TGTGCCAGCACCAAAGGTACAGCTAATGAAAAACTGTTTTTT. Amino acid sequence: CASTKGTANEKLFF.

This clonotype was seen a few times. V gene TRBV6-5 combines with J gene TRBJ1-5, with TRBD1 identical over 8 bases. This CDR3 has 19 residues. Germline loops: CDR1 MNHEY, CDR2 SVGAGI. The J segment lost 2 bases and the V segment lost 2 bases, leaving 14 bases of the junction unmatched. The CDR3 nucleotides read TGTGCCAGCAGTTACAGCGGGCAGGGGGCAATCTTTGGCAATCAGCCCCAGCATTTT. Translating it yields CASSYSGQGAIFGNQPQHF.

This clonotype showed up just a few times. The rearrangement uses TRBV9 and TRBJ2-7; 9 bases agree with TRBD1. CDR3 length equals 14 residues. The germline V gene encodes CDR1 SGDLS and CDR2 YYNGEE. V was clipped by 0 bases and J by 6 bases; unmatched bases: 4. The CDR3: CASSVDPGQGEQYF. The CDR3 bases are TGTGCCAGCAGCGTAGATCCGGGACAGGGCGAGCAGTACTTC.

This clonotype was counted only a few times. The chain carries TRBV7-2 and TRBJ1-2, with TRBD1 as a possible D gene (6 bases). There are 12 residues in the CDR3. V was shortened by 6 bases and J by 4 bases, with 9 bases between the two germline ends. Germline values: CDR1 SGHTA, CDR2 FQGNSA. As DNA, the CDR3 is TGTGCCAGCAGACTGGACAGCTATGGCTACACCTTC. Encoded protein: CASRLDSYGYTF.

This clonotype was seen a handful of times. The rearrangement links TRBV20-1 to TRBJ2-4, with D perhaps TRBD1 (5 bases). Germline V gene lookup returns CDR1 DFQATT and CDR2 SNEGSKA (reference sequence). Deletions cut 1 base from V and 1 base from J, with 11 bases between. The CDR3 has 15 residues. CDR3 loop: CSARARGMAKNIQYF. The CDR3 DNA sequence: TGCAGTGCTAGAGCTAGGGGAATGGCCAAAAACATTCAGTACTTC.

The rearrangement links TRBV12-3 or TRBV12-4 to TRBJ1-2; D gene unclear. V was trimmed by 6 bases and J by 4 bases, leaving 9 bases between them. This CDR3 has 12 residues. In nucleotides, the CDR3 is TGTGCCAGCAGGTACACCTCCTATGGCTACACCTTC. It specifies CASRYTSYGYTF.

The CDR3 DNA follows: TGTGCCAGCAGTCAGGACAGGGTAGCTATTCAGCCCCAGCATTTT. Residues: CASSQDRVAIQPQHF. The chain joins TRBV28 to TRBJ1-5; 8 positions match TRBD1. There are 15 residues in the CDR3. The germline V gene encodes CDR1 MDHEN and CDR2 SYDVKM. J gave up 6 bases and V 5 bases, and 9 bases lay outside the gene matches.

The gene calls are TRBV25-1 and TRBJ1-1; 9 nucleotides align to TRBD1. The CDR3 sequence is 13 residues long. With 0 bases clipped from V and 11 bases from J, the junction kept 4 bases outside the gene matches. CDR1 is MGHDK and CDR2 is SYGVNS in the germline V gene. CDR3 bases: TGTGCCAGCAGTGAATACGACAGGGGGGCCGCTTTCTTT. Translated, it gives CASSEYDRGAAFF.

The CDR3 region is CASSELDRANIQYF. Written as DNA, the CDR3 is TGTGCCAGCAGCGAATTGGACAGGGCGAACATTCAGTACTTC. The chain has TRBV28 and TRBJ2-4, with TRBD1 matching over 8 bases. V dropped 6 bases and J dropped 7; count of bases not matched to a gene: 8. CDR1 and CDR2 (germline): MDHEN, SYDVKM. The CDR3 is 14 amino acids.

The chain joins TRBV28 to TRBJ2-3, with D perhaps assigned TRBD1 or TRBD2 (7 bases each). The germline gives CDR1 MDHEN, CDR2 SYDVKM. CDR3 length equals 17 residues. Trimming pared 5 bases from V and 0 bases from J, leaving 18 bases between. CDR3 protein: CASSIPQRDSSTDTQYF. DNA for the CDR3: TGTGCCAGCAGTATACCCCAGCGGGACAGTAGCACAGATACGCAGTATTTT.

This chain links TRBV6-2 or TRBV6-3 with TRBJ1-2, with D possibly matching TRBD1 (5 bases). The CDR3 loop spans 13 amino acids. Deletions cut 6 bases from V and 1 base from J, with 9 bases between. CDR1 and CDR2 (germline): MNHEY, SVGEGT. CDR3 amino acids: CASRRGINYGYTF. The CDR3 coding sequence is TGTGCCAGCAGACGGGGCATTAACTATGGCTACACCTTC.

This chain joins TRBV2 and TRBJ1-2, with D uncertain. Germline assignment: CDR1 SNHLY and CDR2 FYNNEI. V was cut by 1 base and J by 4 bases, with 10 bases left in between. The CDR3 is 14 amino acids. The CDR3 bases are TGTGCCAGCAGTGAAGGAACGGATTTCTATGGCTACACCTTC. It encodes CASSEGTDFYGYTF.

This clonotype came up a few times. This chain links TRBV9 with TRBJ1-1; D is unclear. The CDR3 has 16 amino acids. Germline V lookup: CDR1 SGDLS, CDR2 YYNGEE. Trimming removed 0 bases at V and 1 base at J, with 13 bases between. CDR3 coding DNA: TGTGCCAGCAGCGTAGGCCGGGATAGAGGGAACACTGAAGCTTTCTTT. Encoded protein: CASSVGRDRGNTEAFF. The complete variable domain, with remaining parts taken from reference TRBV9 and TRBJ1-1, reads DSGVTQTPKHLITATGQRVTLRCSPRSGDLSVYWYQQSLDQGLQFLIQYYNGEERAKGNILERFSAQQFPDLHSELNLSSLELGDSALYFCASSVGRDRGNTEAFFGQGTRLTVV.

Remarks on this clonotype: At one boundary the junction diverges from the germline segment, which might be a read error. The chain uses TRBV7-2 and TRBJ2-3; tentatively, D is TRBD2 (5 bases). This CDR3 has 14 residues. Germline assignment: CDR1 SGHTA and CDR2 FQGNSA. The CDR3 DNA is TGTGCCAGCGGCTTAGAGGGTAGATCAGATACGCAGTATTTT. Translated, it gives CASGLEGRSDTQYF.

This chain connects TRBV10-3 to TRBJ1-2; 8 nucleotides match TRBD1. The CDR3 consists of 12 residues. The trim removed 10 bases at V and 4 bases at J, leaving 5 bases unmatched. Germline-derived CDR1 and CDR2 are ENHRY and SYGVKD. CDR3 sequence (DNA): TGTGCCACACAGGGGGTTGGCTATGGCTACACCTTC. This translates into CATQGVGYGYTF.

V and J are TRBV5-1 and TRBJ1-5, with D unresolved. Trimming removed 2 bases at V and 0 bases at J, with 9 bases between. The CDR3 runs 15 residues. Germline V gives CDR1 SGHRS, CDR2 YFSETQ. This CDR3 is CASSFSGFSNQPQHF. The CDR3 coding sequence is TGCGCCAGCAGCTTTTCTGGATTTAGCAATCAGCCCCAGCATTTT.

The chain recombines TRBV7-2 with TRBJ1-5; D remains unclear. CDR1 is SGHTA, CDR2 FQGNSA, per germline. The CDR3 loop spans 14 amino acids. Trimming left V 4 bases short and J 6 bases short, with 13 bases between. The CDR3 loop reads CASSSVRVGQPQHF. CDR3 in DNA: TGTGCCAGCAGCTCAGTCCGAGTCGGTCAGCCCCAGCATTTT.

The J gene is TRBJ1-2, the V gene TRBV12-3 or TRBV12-4, with D unresolved. The CDR3 has 12 amino acids. Trimming stripped 7 bases from V and 6 bases from J, with 12 bases between. The DNA for the CDR3 is TGTGCCAGCACGGGGTGGGCCGATGGCTACACCTTC. Translation: CASTGWADGYTF.

In this sample, this clonotype turned up a few times. The chain couples TRBV6-1 to TRBJ1-2, with a weak D call TRBD1 (6 bases). V was pared by 3 bases and J by 4 bases, with 12 bases between. Germline CDR1 and CDR2: MNHNS and SASEGT. The CDR3 contains 14 residues. The CDR3 loop reads CASSDLGATYGYTF. Here the CDR3 DNA reads TGTGCCAGCAGTGACCTGGGGGCTACCTATGGCTACACCTTC.

This clonotype was counted between two and nine times. The gene calls are TRBV9 and TRBJ1-3; D remains unclear. Germline CDR1 is SGDLS and CDR2 is YYNGEE. Trimming removed 0 bases at V and 0 bases at J, with 13 bases between. This CDR3 spans 17 amino acids. CDR3 in DNA: TGTGCCAGCAGCGTAGGAGGCGGGATGAGCTCTGGAAACACCATATATTTT. Its protein is CASSVGGGMSSGNTIYF. The complete variable domain, with remaining parts taken from reference TRBV9 and TRBJ1-3, reads DSGVTQTPKHLITATGQRVTLRCSPRSGDLSVYWYQQSLDQGLQFLIQYYNGEERAKGNILERFSAQQFPDLHSELNLSSLELGDSALYFCASSVGGGMSSGNTIYFGEGSWLTVV.

A few counts support this clonotype. V is TRBV29-1 and J is TRBJ2-1; D is unresolved. The V gene lost 4 bases and the J gene lost 9 bases, with 13 bases spanning the gap. Germline lookup yields CDR1 SQVTM and CDR2 ANQGSEA. The CDR3 is made up of 12 amino acids. The CDR3, as DNA: TGCAGCGTTGGTCCCAGGATGGGTGAGCAGTTCTTC. Its translation is CSVGPRMGEQFF.